This TCR beta chain emerged from a study of blood T cell repertoires in COVID-19. Background on the study: The samples span acute and convalescent COVID-19 from the United States, Italy and Spain. The cDNA or gDNA used as material had been derived from T cells, B-cell-depleted T cells, or PBMCs.

Trimming stripped 3 bases from V and 0 bases from J, with 6 bases between. Germline V gene sequence: CDR1 SNHLY, CDR2 FYNNEI. The CDR3 is made up of 14 amino acids. In the authors' workflow: Estimation of nucleated cell counts was performed using reference gene primer amplification. Using immunoSEQ multiplex PCR, the repertoire was profiled, and TCRdb retains in-frame clones only, with some absent. D and trimming were read from the DNA, whereas the V and J calls and clone size are those reported in that table. This table has 200,000 to 250,000 clones, approximately 84% appearing once. The chain joins TRBV2 to TRBJ1-5; D gene ambiguous. The TCR was taken from a woman between 45 and 60 years old with active or convalescent COVID-19. The sequenced sample consisted of peripheral blood. CDR3: CASSDRNSNQPQHF. CDR3 sequence (DNA): TGTGCCAGCAGTGACAGGAATAGCAATCAGCCCCAGCATTTT.